One sample yielded the 17 T cell receptor beta chains listed below, sequenced in a study of T cell changes during pregnancy in multiple sclerosis (dated by TCRdb to between 2018 and 2021). Libraries were made using the immunoSEQ multiplex PCR assay. What TCRdb holds here is the immuneACCESS table cut down to in-frame rearrangements. Part of the clones is not present; checked against another copy, under half of the missing clones reflect an unresolved V gene, and the others are unexplained. Within this sample are 60,000 or so clones, with 85% to 90% of them counted one time only. In total, the top ten clones hold 5.3% of the sample. The source material was peripheral blood from another person, used as feeder cells. The receptors were gathered from a human donor whose cells served as feeder cells for cultures in a pregnancy study.

The chain is built from TRBV9 and TRBJ1-2; tentative D call: TRBD1 (6 bases). V was shortened by 0 bases and J by 4 bases, with 13 bases between the two germline ends. Germline CDR1 is SGDLS and CDR2 is YYNGEE. This CDR3 comprises 15 residues. The CDR3 here is CASSVGGGGIYGYTF. In DNA form, the CDR3 reads TGTGCCAGCAGCGTAGGAGGGGGAGGGATCTATGGCTACACCTTC.

This clone has a single count. The chain combines TRBV30 with TRBJ1-1; D is perhaps TRBD1 (5 bases). With 0 bases removed from V and 0 bases from J, the gap between germline ends came to 14 bases. The CDR3 spans 16 residues. Germline V gives CDR1 GTSNPN, CDR2 SVGIG (reference sequence). Here the CDR3 reads CAWSVPPPTVNTEAFF. CDR3 DNA: TGTGCCTGGAGTGTCCCCCCCCCGACAGTGAACACTGAAGCTTTCTTT. The complete variable domain, with remaining parts taken from reference TRBV30 and TRBJ1-1, reads SQTIHQWPATLVQPVGSPLSLECTVEGTSNPNLYWYRQAAGRGLQLLFYSVGIGQISSEVPQNLSASRPQDRQFILSSKKLLLSDSGFYLCAWSVPPPTVNTEAFFGQGTRLTVV.

This chain connects TRBV9 to TRBJ2-7; TRBD1 aligns across 10 bases. V trimming: 2 bases; J trimming: 5 bases; junction bases outside the gene matches: 13. The germline V gene encodes CDR1 SGDLS and CDR2 YYNGEE. This CDR3 spans 17 amino acids. The CDR3 here is CASSVSPPGTGADEQYF. CDR3 nucleotide sequence: TGTGCCAGCAGCGTTTCCCCCCCCGGGACAGGGGCGGACGAGCAGTACTTC.

As DNA, the CDR3 is TGTGCCAGCAGCTTAGCTAGCCAGGGTAGGAAAGATGGCTACACCTTC. Residues: CASSLASQGRKDGYTF. V and J are TRBV7-2 and TRBJ1-2; maybe TRBD1 (5 bases). Germline assignment: CDR1 SGHTA and CDR2 FQGNSA. V was cut by 0 bases and J by 6 bases, with 17 bases left in between. This CDR3 comprises 16 residues.

This chain connects TRBV7-9 to TRBJ2-1; perhaps TRBD2 as D (5 bases). V was shortened by 3 bases and J by 6 bases, with 6 bases between the two germline ends. The CDR3 totals 12 residues. Germline CDR1 and CDR2: SEHNR and FQNEAQ (reference sequence). The CDR3 nucleotides are TGTGCCAGCAGCTTCGAGGGCAATGAGCAGTTCTTC. It codes for CASSFEGNEQFF.

This chain uses TRBV20-1 with TRBJ2-7; D uncertain. There are 11 residues in the CDR3. The germline CDR1 and CDR2 sequences are DFQATT and SNEGSKA (reference sequence). The ends were cut back, 6 bases at V and 0 bases at J, with 6 bases in the middle. CDR3 DNA sequence: TGCAGTGCAGCGAACTCCTACGAGCAGTACTTC. Translated: CSAANSYEQYF.

This chain links TRBV18 with TRBJ1-1; maybe TRBD1 (6 bases). This CDR3 spans 15 amino acids. The germline V gene has CDR1 KGHSH and CDR2 LQKENI. Trimming shortened V by 1 base and J by 2 bases, and 11 bases separated the two germline ends. Written as DNA, the CDR3 is TGTGCCAGCTCACCACGGGCAGGGGATAACACTGAAGCTTTCTTT. This sequence encodes CASSPRAGDNTEAFF.

The V call is TRBV5-8, the J call TRBJ1-2; D is possibly TRBD1 (5 bases). CDR1 and CDR2 (germline): SGHTS, YDEGEE. V lost 3 bases to trimming and J lost 4 bases, with 16 bases between them. This CDR3 spans 15 amino acids. The CDR3 spells CASSYTPGLGYGYTF. The DNA for the CDR3 is TGTGCCAGCAGCTATACACCGGGACTCGGCTATGGCTACACCTTC.

The rearrangement joins TRBV30 to TRBJ2-7; D is perhaps TRBD1 (6 bases). V was shortened by 0 bases and J by 3 bases, with 9 bases between the two germline ends. Germline values: CDR1 GTSNPN, CDR2 SVGIG (reference sequence). CDR3 length equals 13 residues. The CDR3 sequence: CAWSVAGDYEQYF. The DNA for the CDR3 is TGTGCCTGGAGTGTGGCAGGGGACTACGAGCAGTACTTC.

The table lists this clone with a few counts. The V call is TRBV25-1, the J call TRBJ2-3; tentatively, D is TRBD2 (6 bases). Germline lookup yields CDR1 MGHDK and CDR2 SYGVNS. This CDR3 has 15 amino acids. The germline V and J ends were trimmed by 5 bases and 2 bases, with 14 bases remaining between them. In DNA form, the CDR3 reads TGTGCCAGCAGTTATGCAGGGAGGTCCACAGATACGCAGTATTTT. It specifies CASSYAGRSTDTQYF.

The V call is TRBV27, the J call TRBJ1-1; D is unclear. V gave up 5 bases and J gave up 14 bases, with 27 bases separating them. Germline loops: CDR1 MNHEY, CDR2 SMNVEV (reference sequence). This CDR3 is built from 15 residues. CDR3 in amino acids: CASSVYPGSWAVLFF. The DNA of the CDR3 is TGTGCCAGCAGTGTATATCCCGGGTCATGGGCCGTTTTATTCTTT.

The chain recombines TRBV2 with TRBJ1-4, with D possibly TRBD1 on 6 matching bases. Germline V gene lookup returns CDR1 SNHLY and CDR2 FYNNEI. V lost 2 bases to trimming and J lost 6 bases, with 16 bases between them. The CDR3 sequence is 16 residues long. CDR3 protein: CASSERQALWDEKLFF. CDR3 nucleotides: TGTGCCAGCAGTGAAAGACAGGCCTTATGGGATGAAAAACTGTTTTTT.

This rearrangement joins TRBV11-2 to TRBJ2-1; the D gene is possibly TRBD2 (10 bases). Trimming removed 5 bases from V and 4 bases from J, with 27 bases in between. Germline-derived CDR1 and CDR2 are SGHAT and FQNNGV. The CDR3 consists of 19 residues. The CDR3 region has the DNA TGTGCCAGCAGCACACAGGGGGCTTCTAGCGGGAGATCGTACAATGAGCAGTTCTTC. It encodes CASSTQGASSGRSYNEQFF.

The rearrangement uses TRBV4-3 and TRBJ1-5; 11 nucleotides align to TRBD1. V was pared by 4 bases and J by 5 bases, with 13 bases of the junction left unmatched. Germline loops: CDR1 LGHNA, CDR2 YSLEER. The CDR3 contains 18 residues. CDR3 coding DNA: TGCGCCAGCAGCCGCTCTCCCCCGGGACAGGGGGTGGATCAGCCCCAGCATTTT. The encoded protein is CASSRSPPGQGVDQPQHF.

V and J are TRBV29-1 and TRBJ2-3, with D perhaps given as TRBD1 or TRBD2 (7 bases each). V was cut by 3 bases and J by 4 bases, with 17 bases left in between. Germline V lookup: CDR1 SQVTM, CDR2 ANQGSEA. This CDR3 has 15 amino acids. CDR3 DNA: TGCAGCGTTGAGGGCGTCAGGGGGAGGGCAGATACGCAGTATTTT. Translating it yields CSVEGVRGRADTQYF.

CDR3 loop: CASSGRGQEGEKLFF. The CDR3 DNA is TGTGCCAGCAGCGGACGCGGACAGGAAGGGGAAAAACTGTTTTTT. The chain employs TRBV9 and TRBJ1-4; 7 nucleotides align to TRBD1. The CDR3 loop spans 15 amino acids. V shed 3 bases, J shed 8 bases, and the junction held 10 bases outside the gene matches. Germline V lookup: CDR1 SGDLS, CDR2 YYNGEE.

The CDR3 bases are TGTGCCAGCAGCACTCGCCAGACAGGGGATGAAGCTTTCTTT. This translates into CASSTRQTGDEAFF. The chain combines TRBV28 with TRBJ1-1, with 8 bases matching TRBD1. Germline assignment: CDR1 MDHEN and CDR2 SYDVKM. The CDR3 loop spans 14 amino acids. Trimming took 6 bases from V and 7 from J; bases not matched to a gene: 10.